The clone carrying this T cell receptor beta chain was observed a handful of times. The antigen remains undetermined. The record originates from a study of T cell repertoires in cytomegalovirus infection. Overall study: Indications of both CMV infection and matching HLA type were provided by public TCR beta signatures. General study findings and limits: In two of eight donors, the top clonotype was HLA-C-restricted CMV-specific.

TCRdb recomputed calls from the reads with MiXCR, one row per CDR3 protein. The sample includes 120,000 to 150,000 distinct CDR3 sequences, approximately 5.9% of them seen just once. Trimming pared 1 base from V and 0 bases from J, leaving 11 bases between. The germline V gene has CDR1 LNHNV and CDR2 YYDKDF (reference sequence). The CDR3 has 16 residues. The TCR sequence derives from a human donor in good health (CMV status not recorded). Some clones in this sample may be carry-over from other donors' samples. The rearrangement joins TRBV15 to TRBJ2-3; maybe TRBD1 (6 bases). The sequenced sample was PBMCs. As DNA, the CDR3 is TGTGCCACCAGCAGAGTCCAGGGGCGCAGCACAGATACGCAGTATTTT. This gives the protein CATSRVQGRSTDTQYF.